This T cell receptor (beta chain) comes out of a study of cytomegalovirus exposure and HLA in healthy donors. The donors gave bone marrow, and they were healthy. The CDR3 contains 14 residues. V shed 10 bases and J 1 base; nucleotides not matched to a gene: 5. The germline V gene encodes CDR1 MNHEY and CDR2 SMNVEV (reference sequence). Concerning this clone: What it recognizes is unknown.

Regarding the study as a whole: Later analysis demonstrated an association between a missense DCLRE1C variant and TCR beta V- and J-gene trimming. The likely origin of a cluster of highly shared sequence variants was a sequencing artifact.

PCR involved 60 Vbeta and 13 Jbeta primers. Assay: immunoSEQ multiplex PCR; the TCRdb copy retains only in-frame clones and omits some. This sample contains over 90,000 clones. V is TRBV27 and J is TRBJ1-1, with 11 nucleotides matching TRBD1. This clonotype was sampled from a middle-aged man in good health and CMV-seronegative. What was sequenced was PBMCs. CDR3 protein: CATSGTGGNTEAFF. The DNA for the CDR3 is TGTGCCACCTCCGGGACAGGGGGGAACACTGAAGCTTTCTTT.